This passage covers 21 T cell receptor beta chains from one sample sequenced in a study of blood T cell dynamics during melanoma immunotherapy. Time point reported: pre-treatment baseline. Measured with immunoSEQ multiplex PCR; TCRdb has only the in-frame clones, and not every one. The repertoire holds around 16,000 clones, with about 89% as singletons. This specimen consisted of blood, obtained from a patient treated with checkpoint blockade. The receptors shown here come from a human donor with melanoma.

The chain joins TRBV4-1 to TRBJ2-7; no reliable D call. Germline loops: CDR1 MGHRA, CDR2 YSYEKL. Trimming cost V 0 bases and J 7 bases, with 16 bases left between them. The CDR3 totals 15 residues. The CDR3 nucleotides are TGCGCCAGCAGCCAAGAAAGGCTCCTGGGATGGGAGCAGTACTTC. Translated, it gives CASSQERLLGWEQYF.

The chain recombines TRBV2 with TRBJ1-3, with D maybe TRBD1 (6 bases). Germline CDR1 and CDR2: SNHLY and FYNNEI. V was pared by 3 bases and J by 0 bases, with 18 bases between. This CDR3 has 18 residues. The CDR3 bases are TGTGCCAGCAGTGAGCGGGGGACACAAAAGGGCTCTGGAAACACCATATATTTT. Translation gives CASSERGTQKGSGNTIYF. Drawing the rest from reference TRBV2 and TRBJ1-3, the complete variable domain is EPEVTQTPSHQVTQMGQEVILRCVPISNHLYFYWYRQILGQKVEFLVSFYNNEISEKSEIFDDQFSVERPDGSNFTLKIRSTKLEDSAMYFCASSERGTQKGSGNTIYFGEGSWLTVV.

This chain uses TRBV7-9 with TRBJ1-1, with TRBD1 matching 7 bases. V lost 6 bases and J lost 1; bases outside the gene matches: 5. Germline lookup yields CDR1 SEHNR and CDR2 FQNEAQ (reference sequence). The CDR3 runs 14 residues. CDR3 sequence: CASSSGQQNTEAFF. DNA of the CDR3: TGTGCCAGCAGTTCGGGACAGCAGAACACTGAAGCTTTCTTT. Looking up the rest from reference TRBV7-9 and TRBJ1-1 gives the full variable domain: DTGVSQNPRHKITKRGQNVTFRCDPISEHNRLYWYRQTLGQGPEFLTYFQNEAQLEKSRLLSDRFSAERPKGSFSTLEIQRTEQGDSAMYLCASSSGQQNTEAFFGQGTRLTVV.

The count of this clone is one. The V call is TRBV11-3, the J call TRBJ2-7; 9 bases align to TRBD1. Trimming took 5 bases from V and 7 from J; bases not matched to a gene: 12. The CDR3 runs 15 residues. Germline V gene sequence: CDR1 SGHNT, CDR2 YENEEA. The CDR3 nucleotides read TGTGCCAGCAGCCGAGGCGGACAGGGGTCTCTGGAGCAGTACTTC. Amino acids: CASSRGGQGSLEQYF.

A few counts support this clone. The CDR3: CASSFDRRNTEAFF. The CDR3 DNA reads TGTGCCAGTAGCTTCGACAGACGGAACACTGAAGCTTTCTTT. The chain combines TRBV19 with TRBJ1-1; D perhaps matches TRBD1 (5 bases). Trimming stripped 6 bases from V and 1 base from J, with 12 bases between. The CDR3 is 14 residues long. Germline CDR1 reads LNHDA; CDR2 reads SQIVND (reference sequence).

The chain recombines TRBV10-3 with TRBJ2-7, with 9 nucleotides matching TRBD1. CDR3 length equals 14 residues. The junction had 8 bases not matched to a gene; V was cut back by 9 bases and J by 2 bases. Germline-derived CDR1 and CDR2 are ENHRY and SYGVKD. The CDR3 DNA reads TGTGCCATACTCCCGGGACAGGGTACCTACGAGCAGTACTTC. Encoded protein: CAILPGQGTYEQYF.

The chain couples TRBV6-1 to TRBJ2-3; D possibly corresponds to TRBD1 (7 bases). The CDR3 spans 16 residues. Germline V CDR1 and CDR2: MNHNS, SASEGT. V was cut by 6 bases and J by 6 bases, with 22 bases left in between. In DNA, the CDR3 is TGTGCCAGCAGAGAACAGGGGTTTTGGAGCGGGGATACGCAGTATTTT. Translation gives CASREQGFWSGDTQYF.

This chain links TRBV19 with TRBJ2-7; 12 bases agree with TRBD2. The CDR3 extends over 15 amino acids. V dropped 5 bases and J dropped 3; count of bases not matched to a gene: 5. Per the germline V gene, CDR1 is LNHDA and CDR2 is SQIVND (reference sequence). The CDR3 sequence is CASSVGLAGGYEQYF. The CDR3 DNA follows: TGTGCCAGTAGTGTGGGACTAGCGGGCGGCTACGAGCAGTACTTC.

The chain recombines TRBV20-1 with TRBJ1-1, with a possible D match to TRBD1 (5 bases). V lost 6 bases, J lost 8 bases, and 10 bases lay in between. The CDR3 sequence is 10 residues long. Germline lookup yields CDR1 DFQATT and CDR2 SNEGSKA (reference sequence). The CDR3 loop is CSAQRGEAFF. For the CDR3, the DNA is TGCAGTGCCCAACGGGGCGAAGCTTTCTTT.

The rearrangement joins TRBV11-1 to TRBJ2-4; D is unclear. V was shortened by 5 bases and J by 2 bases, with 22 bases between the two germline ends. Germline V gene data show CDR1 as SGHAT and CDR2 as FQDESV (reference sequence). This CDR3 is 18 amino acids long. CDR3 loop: CASSPRPGPPNPKNIQYF. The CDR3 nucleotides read TGTGCCAGCAGCCCTCGTCCCGGGCCTCCAAACCCCAAAAACATTCAGTACTTC.

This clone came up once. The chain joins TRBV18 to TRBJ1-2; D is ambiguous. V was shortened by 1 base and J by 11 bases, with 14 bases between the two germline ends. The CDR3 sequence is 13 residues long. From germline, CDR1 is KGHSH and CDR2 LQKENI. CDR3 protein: CASSPRREELYTF. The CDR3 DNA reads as TGTGCCAGCTCACCACGGAGGGAGGAACTTTACACCTTC.

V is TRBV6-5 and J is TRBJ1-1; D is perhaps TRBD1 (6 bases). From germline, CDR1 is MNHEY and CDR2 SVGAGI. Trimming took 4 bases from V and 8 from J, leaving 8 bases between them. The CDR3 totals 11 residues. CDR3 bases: TGTGCCAGCAGTTGGGGGACAGAAGCTTTCTTT. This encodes CASSWGTEAFF.

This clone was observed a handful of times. In DNA, the CDR3 is TGTGCCAGCAGTGAAATTTACAGTGAGGTCTCTGGAAACACCATATATTTT. It yields the protein CASSEIYSEVSGNTIYF. The V and J genes are TRBV6-1 and TRBJ1-3; D uncertain. The CDR3 is made up of 17 amino acids. Looked up from germline, CDR1 is MNHNS and CDR2 is SASEGT. V was clipped by 2 bases and J by 0 bases, with 14 bases between them.

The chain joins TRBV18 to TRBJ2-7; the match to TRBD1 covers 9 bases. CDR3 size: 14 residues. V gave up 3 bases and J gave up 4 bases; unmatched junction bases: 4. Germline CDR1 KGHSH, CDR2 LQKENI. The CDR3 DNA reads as TGTGCCAGCTCACCGGGACAGGGCCTGTACGAGCAGTACTTC. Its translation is CASSPGQGLYEQYF.

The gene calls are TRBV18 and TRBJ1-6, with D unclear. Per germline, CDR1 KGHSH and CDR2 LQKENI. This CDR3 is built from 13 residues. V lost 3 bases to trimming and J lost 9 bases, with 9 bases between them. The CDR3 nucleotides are TGTGCCAGCTCACCGGACGGGGTTTCACCCCTCCACTTT. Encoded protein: CASSPDGVSPLHF.

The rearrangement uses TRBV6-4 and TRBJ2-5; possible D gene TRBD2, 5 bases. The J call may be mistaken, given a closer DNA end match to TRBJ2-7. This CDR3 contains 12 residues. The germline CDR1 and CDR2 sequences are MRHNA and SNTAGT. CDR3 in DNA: TGTGCCAGCCGGCTAAGGCGGGACGAGCAGTACTTC. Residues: CASRLRRDEQYF.

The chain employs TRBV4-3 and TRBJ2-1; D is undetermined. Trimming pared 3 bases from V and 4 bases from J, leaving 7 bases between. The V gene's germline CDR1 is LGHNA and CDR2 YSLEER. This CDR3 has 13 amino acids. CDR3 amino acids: CASSQNSYNEQFF. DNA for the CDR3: TGCGCCAGCAGCCAGAACTCGTACAATGAGCAGTTCTTC.

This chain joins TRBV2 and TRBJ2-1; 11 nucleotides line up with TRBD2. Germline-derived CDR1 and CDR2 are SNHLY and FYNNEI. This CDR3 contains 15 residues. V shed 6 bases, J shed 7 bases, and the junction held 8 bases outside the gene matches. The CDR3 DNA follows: TGTGCCAGCAGGGCACTAGCGGGGGTATTGAATGAGCAGTTCTTC. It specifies CASRALAGVLNEQFF.

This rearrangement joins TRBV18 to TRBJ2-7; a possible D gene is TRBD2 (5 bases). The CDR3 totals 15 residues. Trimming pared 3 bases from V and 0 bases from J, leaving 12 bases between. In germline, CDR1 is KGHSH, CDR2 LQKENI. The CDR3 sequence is CASSPLGLLSYEQYF. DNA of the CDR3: TGTGCCAGCTCACCGCTCGGACTCCTCTCCTACGAGCAGTACTTC.

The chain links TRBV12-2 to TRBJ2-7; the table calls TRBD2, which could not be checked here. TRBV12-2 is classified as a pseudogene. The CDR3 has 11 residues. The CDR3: CASRFGGEQYF. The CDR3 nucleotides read TGTGCAAGTCGCTTCGGGGGCGAGCAGTACTTC.

The CDR3 protein is CASRLTGQPQHF. The CDR3 region has the DNA TGTGCCAGCAGATTGACAGGTCAGCCCCAGCATTTT. V is TRBV28 and J is TRBJ1-5; D might be TRBD1 (6 bases). CDR3 length equals 12 residues. V was clipped by 6 bases and J by 6 bases, with 9 bases between them. Per the germline V gene, CDR1 is MDHEN and CDR2 is SYDVKM.